There are a few counts of the clone carrying this T cell receptor (beta chain). This specimen comes from a study of T cell changes during pregnancy in multiple sclerosis. Only in-frame clones appear in the TCRdb table, and some are missing; sequencing was by immunoSEQ multiplex PCR. The sample yields tens of thousands of clones, around 90% seen once. The V and J ends lost 3 bases and 2 bases respectively, with 4 bases between them. The CDR3 runs 12 residues. Germline CDR1 reads SGHTA; CDR2 reads FQGNSA. This chain uses TRBV7-2 with TRBJ1-1; D gene unclear. The sequencing used CD4+ T cells from peripheral blood mononuclear cells, collected in the third trimester of pregnancy. The TCR comes from a female donor with multiple sclerosis, enrolled in a pregnancy study. CDR3 residues: CASSFSNTEAFF. The CDR3 nucleotides are TGTGCCAGCAGCTTCTCTAACACTGAAGCTTTCTTT. The whole variable domain, remainder taken from reference TRBV7-2 and TRBJ1-1, is GAGVSQSPSNKVTEKGKDVELRCDPISGHTALYWYRQSLGQGLEFLIYFQGNSAPDKSGLPSDRFSAERTGGSVSTLTIQRTQQEDSAVYLCASSFSNTEAFFGQGTRLTVV.